This T cell receptor beta chain was retrieved from a study of tumor-infiltrating lymphocytes in primary liver carcinoma. Findings and caveats of the study: Blood trailed tumors significantly in top-250-clone fraction (p = 0.039). The overlap of tumor-adjacent and tumor-blood pairs was smaller than that of tumor region pairs.

This clonotype was seen only a few times. The antigen remains unidentified. V was pared by 5 bases and J by 0 bases, with 3 bases of the junction left unmatched. The CDR3 is 15 amino acids. From germline, CDR1 is MNHEY and CDR2 SVGEGT. Co-extraction of both nucleic acids (RNA and DNA) used about 18-34 mg of unsorted bulk tissue. The cohort consisted of patients whose primary liver carcinoma was surgically resected. TCR beta cDNA was prepared out of about 530 ng total RNA by means of a constant-region primer. Construction of TCR beta libraries relied on three successive nested multiplex PCR rounds employing slightly modified ARM-PCR. Primers for the first two PCR rounds were TRBV1-TRBV30 forward primers and a C-beta reverse primer (around 10 cycles per round). TCRdb re-called the multiplex PCR reads with MiXCR, one entry per CDR3 protein. The table lists tens of thousands of distinct CDR3 sequences, roughly 71% of them singletons.

The chain employs TRBV6-2 or TRBV6-3 and TRBJ2-3; 9 nucleotides agree with TRBD2. Input material: tumor-adjacent normal liver tissue. The receptor's source is a man aged 35 to 55 with primary liver carcinoma and hepatitis B virus infection. The CDR3 region is CASSPGTSSTDTQYF. The DNA of the CDR3 is TGTGCCAGCAGTCCCGGGACTAGCAGCACAGATACGCAGTATTTT.